These 2 T cell receptor beta chains were sequenced from one sample in a study of blood T cell repertoires in COVID-19. Method: immunoSEQ multiplex PCR; TCRdb's copy keeps in-frame clones and lacks some. The table lists 150,000 to 200,000 clones, about 90% of them singletons. Sequences were obtained from PBMCs or T cells enriched from blood (not recorded which). The receptors were gathered from a human donor with acute COVID-19. The donor label of this sample is uncertain.

V gene TRBV11-3 combines with J gene TRBJ2-2; 13 nucleotides line up with TRBD2. Germline values: CDR1 SGHNT, CDR2 YENEEA. J gave up 7 bases and V 4 bases, and 3 bases lay outside the gene matches. The length of the CDR3 is 15 residues. DNA of the CDR3: TGTGCCAGCAGCTCGACTAGCGGGGGGAGCGGGGAGCTGTTTTTT. Translation: CASSSTSGGSGELFF.

The chain couples TRBV12-5 to TRBJ2-3; 11 bases match TRBD2. Germline V gene data show CDR1 as LGHNT and CDR2 as FRNRAP. This CDR3 region has 14 residues. J lost 8 bases, V lost 5 bases, and 6 bases had no gene match. The CDR3 loop is CASGLTSGAATQYF. CDR3 nucleotide sequence: TGTGCTAGTGGTCTGACTAGCGGGGCTGCTACGCAGTATTTT.